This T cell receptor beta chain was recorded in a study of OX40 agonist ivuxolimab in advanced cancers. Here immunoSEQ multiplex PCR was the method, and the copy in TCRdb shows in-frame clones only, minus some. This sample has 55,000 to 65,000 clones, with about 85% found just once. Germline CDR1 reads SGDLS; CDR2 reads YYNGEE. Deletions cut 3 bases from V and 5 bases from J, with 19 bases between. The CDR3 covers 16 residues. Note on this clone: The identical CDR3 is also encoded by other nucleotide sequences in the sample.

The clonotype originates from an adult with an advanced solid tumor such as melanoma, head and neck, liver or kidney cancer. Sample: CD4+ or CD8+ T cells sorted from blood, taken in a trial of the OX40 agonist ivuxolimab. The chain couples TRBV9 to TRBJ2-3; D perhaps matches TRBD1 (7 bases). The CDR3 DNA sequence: TGTGCCAGCAGCGCGGTTTCAGGGGGAGGAGGAGATACGCAGTATTTT. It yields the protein CASSAVSGGGGDTQYF.